This entry lists 30 T cell receptor beta chains sequenced from one sample in a study of regulatory dendritic cells for organ transplantation. Libraries were prepared by immunoSEQ multiplex PCR; TCRdb keeps only in-frame clonotypes and omits some of them. The sample yields about 38,000 clones, about 89% seen once. Sequencing input: naive CD8+ T cells from blood. Subset meaning: CD45RA+ naive T cells. All receptors derive from a human donor in good health.

This sequence joins TRBV6-6 and TRBJ2-7; D may be TRBD2 (6 bases). CDR3 length equals 13 residues. CDR1 MNHNY and CDR2 SVGAGI come from the germline V gene (reference sequence). Trimming took off 6 bases at V and 3 bases at J, with 12 bases between the two ends. DNA of the CDR3: TGTGCCAGCAGACCCCCGGGGGACTACGAGCAGTACTTC. It encodes CASRPPGDYEQYF.

This chain connects TRBV7-7 to TRBJ2-5; D unclear. V lost 11 bases and J lost 5, with 18 bases in between. The CDR3 is 13 amino acids. Germline lookup yields CDR1 SSHAT and CDR2 FNYEAQ (reference sequence). For the CDR3, the DNA is TGTGCCTCCGAAGTTCGAATGGGGGAGACCCAGTACTTC. Encoded protein: CASEVRMGETQYF.

V is TRBV4-3 and J is TRBJ1-2; 9 bases agree with TRBD1. The CDR3 totals 15 residues. Germline CDR1 and CDR2: LGHNA and YSLEER. V shed 1 base and J 5 bases; nucleotides not matched to a gene: 5. CDR3 nucleotide sequence: TGCGCCAGCAGCCAAGCCCCCGGGACAGGGTATGGCTACACCTTC. This encodes CASSQAPGTGYGYTF.

The J gene is TRBJ2-1, the V gene TRBV2, with 7 bases lining up with TRBD1. Germline CDR1 and CDR2: SNHLY and FYNNEI. CDR3 length: 12 residues. The V segment lost 6 bases and the J segment 7 bases; nucleotides outside the gene matches: 3. CDR3 amino acids: CASRGQPNEQFF. The CDR3 region has the DNA TGTGCCAGCAGGGGACAGCCAAATGAGCAGTTCTTC.

The chain recombines TRBV27 with TRBJ1-1; 7 bases fit TRBD1. Trimming cost V 6 bases and J 5 bases; bases outside gene matches: 12. This CDR3 is 15 amino acids long. Germline loops: CDR1 MNHEY, CDR2 SMNVEV (reference sequence). CDR3 residues: CASRLSGGLRTEAFF. The CDR3 nucleotides read TGTGCCAGCAGACTTTCAGGGGGGCTCCGTACTGAAGCTTTCTTT.

The rearrangement joins TRBV10-3 to TRBJ2-2, with TRBD1 matching over 9 bases. CDR3 length equals 15 residues. Germline-derived CDR1 and CDR2 are ENHRY and SYGVKD. V trimming: 9 bases; J trimming: 0 bases; junction bases outside the gene matches: 5. The CDR3 loop is CAIGQGPSNTGELFF. CDR3 coding DNA: TGTGCCATTGGACAGGGGCCTTCGAACACCGGGGAGCTGTTTTTT.

On this clone itself: One end of the junction fails to match germline, which may point to a read error. The genes are TRBV7-9 and TRBJ2-1; D gene ambiguous. Germline CDR1 reads SEHNR; CDR2 reads FQNEAQ (reference sequence). The CDR3 covers 11 residues. CDR3 amino acids: CASSLEEKGLF. The DNA of the CDR3 is TGTGCCAGCAGCTTAGAGGAGAAAGGCCTCTTC. Variable domain in full (rest from reference TRBV7-9 and TRBJ2-1): DTGVSQNPRHKITKRGQNVTFRCDPISEHNRLYWYRQTLGQGPEFLTYFQNEAQLEKSRLLSDRFSAERPKGSFSTLEIQRTEQGDSAMYLCASSLEEKGLFGPGTRLTVL.

The gene calls are TRBV7-2 and TRBJ2-7; perhaps D is TRBD1 or TRBD2 (5 bases each). Germline lookup yields CDR1 SGHTA and CDR2 FQGNSA. V was trimmed by 1 base and J by 3 bases, leaving 22 bases between them. The CDR3 is made up of 18 amino acids. In nucleotides, the CDR3 is TGTGCCAGCAGCTTAGAAGTAGCCAGCCGGGGTGGGGGCTACGAGCAGTACTTC. Protein sequence: CASSLEVASRGGGYEQYF. Together with reference TRBV7-2 and TRBJ2-7, the CDR3 gives the full variable domain: GAGVSQSPSNKVTEKGKDVELRCDPISGHTALYWYRQSLGQGLEFLIYFQGNSAPDKSGLPSDRFSAERTGGSVSTLTIQRTQQEDSAVYLCASSLEVASRGGGYEQYFGPGTRLTVT.

The rearrangement links TRBV28 to TRBJ1-2; D is perhaps TRBD1 (6 bases). The CDR3 extends over 12 amino acids. Per the germline V gene, CDR1 is MDHEN and CDR2 is SYDVKM. The V end lost 8 bases, the J end lost 2 bases, and 9 bases lay between the germline ends. For the CDR3, the DNA is TGTGCCAGCCGAACAGGGAACTATGGCTACACCTTC. Translating it yields CASRTGNYGYTF.

The chain employs TRBV6-5 and TRBJ1-4; D is undetermined. Germline-derived CDR1 and CDR2 are MNHEY and SVGAGI. The CDR3 length is 15 residues. The V and J ends lost 2 bases and 0 bases respectively, with 7 bases between them. The DNA of the CDR3 is TGTGCCAGCAGTTACACGAGGGCAACTAATGAAAAACTGTTTTTT. This translates into CASSYTRATNEKLFF.

This rearrangement joins TRBV27 to TRBJ2-2, with D possibly matching TRBD1 (6 bases). Trimming removed 10 bases at V and 6 bases at J, with 15 bases between. Germline V gives CDR1 MNHEY, CDR2 SMNVEV (reference sequence). This CDR3 comprises 13 residues. The DNA for the CDR3 is TGTGCCACCGGACCGACAGGCCCCGGGGAGCTGTTTTTT. This encodes CATGPTGPGELFF.

This chain uses TRBV25-1 with TRBJ1-3; D is undetermined. The V end was cut by 3 bases, the J end by 1 base, with 10 bases between. This CDR3 comprises 15 residues. Looked up from germline, CDR1 is MGHDK and CDR2 is SYGVNS. The CDR3 DNA sequence: TGTGCCAGCAGTGAGAGGTTCGGATCTGGAAACACCATATATTTT. Encoded protein: CASSERFGSGNTIYF.

The gene calls are TRBV5-1 and TRBJ1-3; D unclear. CDR1 and CDR2 (germline): SGHRS, YFSETQ. This CDR3 region has 15 residues. Trimming pared 1 base from V and 0 bases from J, leaving 8 bases between. The CDR3 spells CASSLIAPSGNTIYF. CDR3 DNA: TGCGCCAGCAGCTTGATCGCCCCCTCTGGAAACACCATATATTTT.

V is TRBV28 and J is TRBJ2-1; D call uncertain. V lost 1 base, J lost 10 bases, and 5 bases lay in between. The germline V gene has CDR1 MDHEN and CDR2 SYDVKM. This CDR3 region has 11 residues. In DNA form, the CDR3 reads TGTGCCAGCAGTTTATCAGACGAGCAGTTCTTC. This sequence encodes CASSLSDEQFF.

The chain couples TRBV12-5 to TRBJ1-5, with D unresolved. Looked up from germline, CDR1 is LGHNT and CDR2 is FRNRAP. V lost 4 bases, J lost 7 bases, and 11 bases lay in between. This CDR3 spans 13 amino acids. CDR3 nucleotide sequence: TGTGCTAGTGGTTGGGGAAATCTGCAGCCCCAGCATTTT. Translated, it gives CASGWGNLQPQHF.

The V and J genes are TRBV7-9 and TRBJ2-7, with D perhaps TRBD1 (5 bases). The CDR3 consists of 14 residues. CDR1 and CDR2 from the germline V gene are SEHNR and FQNEAQ (reference sequence). V was clipped by 2 bases and J by 3 bases, with 11 bases between them. The CDR3 protein is CASSLRSGIYEQYF. The CDR3, as DNA: TGTGCCAGCAGCTTAAGATCAGGGATCTACGAGCAGTACTTC.

The chain couples TRBV7-3 to TRBJ2-1, with D perhaps TRBD1 or TRBD2 (5 bases each). Trimming took off 3 bases at V and 0 bases at J, with 12 bases between the two ends. Germline CDR1 SGHTA, CDR2 FQGTGA. This CDR3 has 16 residues. CDR3 coding DNA: TGTGCCAGCAGCTTCAGTGGGGGTAACTCCTACAATGAGCAGTTCTTC. It encodes CASSFSGGNSYNEQFF.

This rearrangement joins TRBV5-8 to TRBJ1-1; no clear D gene. Germline-derived CDR1 and CDR2 are SGHTS and YDEGEE. The V gene lost 2 bases and the J gene lost 0 bases, with 8 bases spanning the gap. The length of the CDR3 is 14 residues. The DNA for the CDR3 is TGTGCCAGCAGCTTAAATCTCATGAACACTGAAGCTTTCTTT. Its translation: CASSLNLMNTEAFF.

Points on this clone: Relative to the germline gene, one junction end is altered; a read error may explain this. This chain uses TRBV30 with TRBJ1-1, with 7 positions matching TRBD1. CDR1 is GTSNPN and CDR2 is SVGIG in the germline V gene (reference sequence). CDR3 length: 13 residues. CDR3 amino acids: CAWTSGQSILSGF. The CDR3 DNA follows: TGTGCCTGGACGTCGGGACAGAGTATCTTATCCGGGTTT. Filled out from reference TRBV30 and TRBJ1-1, the complete variable domain reads SQTIHQWPATLVQPVGSPLSLECTVEGTSNPNLYWYRQAAGRGLQLLFYSVGIGQISSEVPQNLSASRPQDRQFILSSKKLLLSDSGFYLCAWTSGQSILSGFGQGTRLTVV.

For the CDR3, the DNA is TGTGCCTGGAGTGTACTCGGGTATGATGGCTACACCTTC. It encodes CAWSVLGYDGYTF. V is TRBV30 and J is TRBJ1-2; D call uncertain. This CDR3 comprises 13 residues. Deletions cut 0 bases from V and 6 bases from J, with 11 bases between. Germline lookup yields CDR1 GTSNPN and CDR2 SVGIG (reference sequence).

The V and J genes are TRBV27 and TRBJ2-1; D gene uncertain. This CDR3 has 13 residues. V dropped 3 bases and J dropped 6 bases, with 9 bases sitting between them. In germline, CDR1 is MNHEY, CDR2 SMNVEV (reference sequence). DNA of the CDR3: TGTGCCAGCAGTTTGGGTGGACGCAATGAGCAGTTCTTC. It codes for CASSLGGRNEQFF.

The chain recombines TRBV7-9 with TRBJ1-1; D uncertain. Per the germline V gene, CDR1 is SEHNR and CDR2 is FQNEAQ (reference sequence). V was clipped by 5 bases and J by 0 bases, with 13 bases between them. This CDR3 spans 15 amino acids. The CDR3 reads CASSPPSTVNTEAFF. The CDR3 DNA is TGTGCCAGCAGCCCCCCTAGTACGGTGAACACTGAAGCTTTCTTT.

The V gene is TRBV9, the J gene TRBJ1-6; D gene uncertain. The CDR3 consists of 13 residues. Germline CDR1 is SGDLS and CDR2 is YYNGEE. V lost 4 bases and J lost 5, with 7 bases in between. CDR3 protein: CASSPKNNSPLHF. DNA for the CDR3: TGTGCCAGCAGCCCAAAGAATAATTCACCCCTCCACTTT.

This chain links TRBV28 with TRBJ2-7; tentatively, D is TRBD2 (6 bases). The length of the CDR3 is 15 residues. Between the trimmed V and J ends, which lost 4 bases and 2 bases, there was a span of 15 bases. Germline CDR1 reads MDHEN; CDR2 reads SYDVKM. The CDR3 DNA reads as TGTGCCAGCAGTTACGGGAGTGGCGCTCCCTACGAGCAGTACTTC. Protein: CASSYGSGAPYEQYF.

The CDR3 sequence: CASSVMGGGYTF. DNA for the CDR3: TGTGCCAGCAGCGTAATGGGCGGTGGCTACACCTTC. This chain uses TRBV9 with TRBJ1-2, with no clear D. V was trimmed by 1 base and J by 7 bases, leaving 8 bases between them. Germline V gives CDR1 SGDLS, CDR2 YYNGEE. The CDR3 has 12 residues.

This clone was found once. The chain carries TRBV4-1 and TRBJ2-7; D possibly corresponds to TRBD2 (5 bases). The CDR3 is 18 amino acids. Trimming left V 1 base short and J 0 bases short, with 19 bases between. Germline values: CDR1 MGHRA, CDR2 YSYEKL. CDR3 in amino acids: CASSQVYFTDGLSYEQYF. The DNA for the CDR3 is TGCGCCAGCAGCCAAGTCTACTTTACGGACGGACTCTCCTACGAGCAGTACTTC.

The chain is built from TRBV13 and TRBJ1-6; D gene unclear. The V end was cut by 0 bases, the J end by 11 bases, with 8 bases between. Germline V CDR1 and CDR2: PRHDT, FYEKMQ (reference sequence). This CDR3 comprises 13 residues. The CDR3 reads CASSLGRTTPLHF. The CDR3 bases are TGTGCCAGCAGCTTAGGGCGTACGACACCCCTCCACTTT.

This chain joins TRBV7-9 and TRBJ2-7; D is uncertain. There are 12 residues in the CDR3. Germline assignment: CDR1 SEHNR and CDR2 FQNEAQ (reference sequence). Trimming removed 5 bases from V and 3 bases from J, with 8 bases in between. The CDR3 spells CASSPTYYEQYF. In DNA form, the CDR3 reads TGTGCCAGCAGCCCCACTTACTACGAGCAGTACTTC.

The genes are TRBV6-1 and TRBJ2-7; unclear D gene. Trimming pared 5 bases from V and 13 bases from J, leaving 15 bases between. Germline CDR1 is MNHNS and CDR2 is SASEGT. This CDR3 is built from 11 residues. CDR3 amino acids: CASSHSFQDYF. The CDR3 DNA reads TGTGCCAGCAGTCACTCCTTTCAAGATTACTTC.

The rearrangement links TRBV7-9 to TRBJ2-7; the match to TRBD1 covers 7 bases. CDR3 size: 14 residues. Germline V gene lookup returns CDR1 SEHNR and CDR2 FQNEAQ (reference sequence). V gave up 5 bases and J gave up 4 bases; unmatched junction bases: 8. CDR3 region: CASSRDRVLYEQYF. The CDR3 nucleotides read TGTGCCAGCAGCCGCGACAGGGTATTATACGAGCAGTACTTC.